This T cell receptor beta chain emerged from a study of shared clonotypes between healthy human individuals. CDR3 length equals 13 residues. Germline values: CDR1 SGHTA, CDR2 FQGNSA. V was cut by 5 bases and J by 0 bases, with 7 bases left in between. Libraries were prepared by immunoSEQ multiplex PCR; TCRdb keeps only in-frame clonotypes and omits some of them. The sample lists over a million clones; 75% to 85% were seen once. The chain employs TRBV7-2 and TRBJ1-1, with D uncertain. This TCR was recovered from a man aged 18 to 29 in good health. Some clones in this sample may be carry-over from other donors' samples. The sample was memory CD4+ T cells from PBMCs. The subset: CD45RA-negative fraction. CDR3 residues: CASSPTLNTEAFF. CDR3 coding DNA: TGTGCCAGCAGCCCAACATTGAACACTGAAGCTTTCTTT.